Following are 25 T cell receptor beta chains from one sample sequenced in a study of T-cell memory formation after mild COVID-19 (dated by TCRdb to the early 2020s). Library creation used 5' RACE. The sequencer listed for this sample is Illumina NovaSeq 6000. TCRdb reprocessing: public reads trimmed at Q25 with fastp, clones called with MiXCR, in-frame beta chains kept. CDR3 protein duplicates are merged, each entry listing the most common genes and DNA. This sample gives roughly 250,000 distinct CDR3 sequences in total; 16% of them show up just once. Of the sample, roughly 21% is held by the ten largest clones. The sequenced material came from PBMCs or a T cell subset sorted from them (not recorded which). Receptors were obtained from a young man who had mild COVID-19 (a few samples of this study predate the infection). The sample titles of this study are shuffled in the database, so cell type and time point are left out; the donor was told from shared clones.

This clonotype was seen a few times. The chain uses TRBV10-3 and TRBJ2-3; D remains ambiguous. In germline, CDR1 is ENHRY, CDR2 SYGVKD. The CDR3 length is 15 residues. V was shortened by 2 bases and J by 1 base, with 10 bases between the two germline ends. The DNA of the CDR3 is TGTGCCATCAGTGAGAGAGTCCTTGGCACAGATACGCAGTATTTT. The encoded protein is CAISERVLGTDTQYF.

This sequence joins TRBV10-3 and TRBJ1-1; TRBD1 matches at 7 bases. The CDR3 consists of 13 residues. CDR1 is ENHRY and CDR2 is SYGVKD in the germline V gene. V shed 4 bases and J 6 bases; nucleotides not matched to a gene: 5. The CDR3 region has the DNA TGTGCCATCAGTGCCCGACAGGGACCTGAAGCTTTCTTT. Its protein is CAISARQGPEAFF.

This clonotype was observed at least ten times. The V call is TRBV6-2 or TRBV6-3, the J call TRBJ2-1; perhaps TRBD1 as D (5 bases). Germline loops: CDR1 MNHEY, CDR2 SVGEGT. The germline V and J ends were trimmed by 6 bases and 4 bases, with 7 bases remaining between them. The CDR3 extends over 12 amino acids. CDR3 sequence (DNA): TGTGCCAGCAGCCAGGGTTACAATGAGCAGTTCTTC. It specifies CASSQGYNEQFF.

This clonotype was found many times. The chain links TRBV7-9 to TRBJ2-5; a possible D gene is TRBD1 (6 bases). The CDR3 is 14 amino acids. The germline V gene encodes CDR1 SEHNR and CDR2 FQNEAQ (reference sequence). Trimming removed 5 bases from V and 7 bases from J, with 17 bases in between. The CDR3 region is CASSPTGIGGTQYF. CDR3 nucleotide sequence: TGTGCCAGCAGCCCTACAGGGATTGGAGGGACCCAGTACTTC.

This chain links TRBV6-2 or TRBV6-3 with TRBJ2-5; D perhaps matches TRBD1 (6 bases). The germline CDR1 and CDR2 sequences are MNHEY and SVGEGT. Trimming shortened V by 2 bases and J by 5 bases, and 18 bases separated the two germline ends. This CDR3 is built from 16 residues. The CDR3 sequence: CASSYAPQGLQETQYF. As DNA, the CDR3 is TGTGCCAGCAGTTACGCCCCTCAGGGGTTGCAGGAGACCCAGTACTTC.

This clonotype was picked up a small number of times. CDR3 sequence (DNA): TGTGCCATCAGTGTACAGGGGGCGCGTGGCTACACCTTC. Translated: CAISVQGARGYTF. This chain links TRBV10-3 with TRBJ1-2; 9 bases align to TRBD1. V was clipped by 4 bases and J by 7 bases; unmatched bases: 4. The length of the CDR3 is 13 residues. Germline CDR1 ENHRY, CDR2 SYGVKD.

This clonotype has more than one count but fewer than ten. V gene TRBV11-1 combines with J gene TRBJ1-5, with D perhaps matching TRBD1 (6 bases). This CDR3 comprises 14 residues. CDR1 SGHAT and CDR2 FQDESV come from the germline V gene (reference sequence). Trimming took off 2 bases at V and 7 bases at J, with 12 bases between the two ends. CDR3 loop: CASSLPGAGQPQHF. The CDR3 DNA sequence: TGTGCCAGCAGCTTACCAGGGGCGGGCCAGCCCCAGCATTTT.

A few counts support this clonotype. This chain uses TRBV6-2 or TRBV6-3 with TRBJ2-3; 10 bases align to TRBD1. CDR3 length equals 18 residues. Germline-derived CDR1 and CDR2 are MNHEY and SVGEGT. After removal of 6 bases from V and 2 bases from J, the junction contained 14 bases not matched to a gene. DNA of the CDR3: TGTGCCAGCAGCCCCCATAATCCGGGACAGGGGTCCACAGATACGCAGTATTTT. Protein: CASSPHNPGQGSTDTQYF.

The rearrangement links TRBV29-1 to TRBJ2-3; D uncertain. The CDR3 loop spans 9 amino acids. The ends were cut back, 7 bases at V and 5 bases at J, with 4 bases in the middle. Per germline, CDR1 SQVTM and CDR2 ANQGSEA. The CDR3 coding sequence is TGCAGCGCAGGAGATACGCAGTATTTT. Its translation: CSAGDTQYF.

V gene TRBV5-1 combines with J gene TRBJ1-1, with no clear D. V was shortened by 4 bases and J by 3 bases, with 10 bases between the two germline ends. The CDR3 is made up of 13 amino acids. Germline values: CDR1 SGHRS, CDR2 YFSETQ. CDR3 nucleotide sequence: TGCGCCAGCAGCAAGGTCGTAGACACTGAAGCTTTCTTT. This sequence encodes CASSKVVDTEAFF.

This clonotype turned up a few times. V usage is TRBV4-1 and J usage is TRBJ2-2; D assignment may be TRBD1 or TRBD2 (5 bases each). The V end was cut by 4 bases, the J end by 7 bases, with 19 bases between. CDR3 length: 16 residues. Per germline, CDR1 MGHRA and CDR2 YSYEKL. The DNA of the CDR3 is TGCGCCAGCAGCCCGGGACCCCTGAGGTCGAGCGGGGAGCTGTTTTTT. Its translation: CASSPGPLRSSGELFF.

The chain combines TRBV9 with TRBJ2-3, with D possibly TRBD1 on 5 matching bases. The CDR3 is made up of 13 amino acids. Trimming took off 0 bases at V and 7 bases at J, with 9 bases between the two ends. CDR1 is SGDLS, CDR2 YYNGEE, per germline. The DNA of the CDR3 is TGTGCCAGCAGCGTAGGAACAGGTCATACGCAGTATTTT. This codes for CASSVGTGHTQYF.

This clonotype was counted between two and nine times. The rearrangement uses TRBV6-1 and TRBJ2-5; D perhaps matches TRBD1 (5 bases). Trimming stripped 0 bases from V and 0 bases from J, with 8 bases between. CDR3 length: 15 amino acids. CDR1 and CDR2 (germline): MNHNS, SASEGT. CDR3 region: CASSEATGYQETQYF. DNA for the CDR3: TGTGCCAGCAGTGAAGCAACAGGATACCAAGAGACCCAGTACTTC.

In this sample, this clonotype turned up a few times. This sequence joins TRBV7-9 and TRBJ2-5, with unresolved D. The germline CDR1 and CDR2 sequences are SEHNR and FQNEAQ (reference sequence). V lost 1 base to trimming and J lost 2 bases, with 8 bases between them. The CDR3 has 14 amino acids. The CDR3 DNA reads as TGTGCCAGCAGCTTAGGGTCCGTACAAGAGACCCAGTACTTC. Amino acids: CASSLGSVQETQYF. Together with reference TRBV7-9 and TRBJ2-5, the CDR3 gives the full variable domain: DTGVSQNPRHKITKRGQNVTFRCDPISEHNRLYWYRQTLGQGPEFLTYFQNEAQLEKSRLLSDRFSAERPKGSFSTLEIQRTEQGDSAMYLCASSLGSVQETQYFGPGTRLLVL.

This clonotype turned up a few times. V usage is TRBV5-1 and J usage is TRBJ1-1; 10 nucleotides agree with TRBD1. The V segment lost 5 bases and the J segment 7 bases; nucleotides outside the gene matches: 8. The CDR3 covers 14 residues. The germline CDR1 and CDR2 sequences are SGHRS and YFSETQ. CDR3 sequence (DNA): TGCGCCAGCAGATGGGGACAGGGGCCTGGTGAAGCTTTCTTT. This codes for CASRWGQGPGEAFF.

This rearrangement joins TRBV6-5 to TRBJ2-2; D is unresolved. Germline V gives CDR1 MNHEY, CDR2 SVGAGI. The CDR3 is made up of 18 amino acids. V lost 5 bases, J lost 2 bases, and 21 bases lay in between. As DNA, the CDR3 is TGTGCCAGCAGTCCCTATCCGAGATTACGGTCCAACACCGGGGAGCTGTTTTTT. It translates to CASSPYPRLRSNTGELFF.

The chain uses TRBV6-5 and TRBJ1-1, with D unresolved. Looked up from germline, CDR1 is MNHEY and CDR2 is SVGAGI. This CDR3 is 17 amino acids long. Trimming stripped 7 bases from V and 3 bases from J, with 24 bases between. The CDR3, as DNA: TGTGCCAGCATCGTGGTTCTCCTTTACCCTTTAGACACTGAAGCTTTCTTT. The encoded protein is CASIVVLLYPLDTEAFF.

CDR3 sequence reads: CASRSGGYGYTF. Written as DNA, the CDR3 is TGTGCCAGCAGAAGTGGTGGCTATGGCTACACCTTC. The chain links TRBV12-3 or TRBV12-4 to TRBJ1-2; D is unclear. The CDR3 is made up of 12 amino acids. Deletions cut 6 bases from V and 4 bases from J, with 9 bases between.

The gene calls are TRBV12-3 or TRBV12-4 and TRBJ1-2; D is unresolved. V lost 6 bases and J lost 2, with 10 bases in between. The CDR3 covers 13 residues. The CDR3 region is CASRDLKNYGYTF. CDR3 DNA sequence: TGTGCCAGCAGGGACCTAAAAAACTATGGCTACACCTTC.

This clonotype showed up just a few times. The rearrangement uses TRBV5-5 and TRBJ2-4; D may be TRBD1 (6 bases). This CDR3 region has 16 residues. Germline V gives CDR1 SGHKS, CDR2 YYEKEE (reference sequence). V lost 4 bases, J lost 2 bases, and 16 bases lay in between. The CDR3 coding sequence is TGTGCCAGCAGCCGAGACAGGAGAGTAACCAAAAACATTCAGTACTTC. This sequence encodes CASSRDRRVTKNIQYF.

There are many counts of this clonotype. The chain carries TRBV4-1 and TRBJ2-7, with D tentatively TRBD1 (6 bases). CDR3 length: 15 residues. Deletions cut 5 bases from V and 3 bases from J, with 17 bases between. Germline assignment: CDR1 MGHRA and CDR2 YSYEKL. The CDR3 loop reads CASSTLGQGLYEQYF. The CDR3 DNA is TGCGCCAGCAGCACCCTGGGGCAGGGGCTCTACGAGCAGTACTTC.

The chain combines TRBV6-6 with TRBJ2-1, with 11 bases matching TRBD2. Per germline, CDR1 MNHNY and CDR2 SVGAGI (reference sequence). Losses at the gene ends were 2 bases for V and 7 bases for J; bases not matched to a gene: 7. CDR3 size: 16 residues. In DNA, the CDR3 is TGTGCCAGCAGTTACCCTAGCGGGGGGCCGGGGAATGAGCAGTTCTTC. As protein: CASSYPSGGPGNEQFF.

In this sample, this clonotype turned up many times. CDR3 residues: CASSYRGNQPQHF. Written as DNA, the CDR3 is TGTGCCAGCAGCTACAGGGGCAATCAGCCCCAGCATTTT. The genes are TRBV7-2 and TRBJ1-5, with D possibly TRBD1 on 6 matching bases. The V gene's germline CDR1 is SGHTA and CDR2 FQGNSA. This CDR3 has 13 residues. Trimming removed 4 bases from V and 2 bases from J, with 6 bases in between.

The chain combines TRBV28 with TRBJ1-2, with D tentatively TRBD1 (5 bases). The germline V and J ends were trimmed by 7 bases and 1 base, with 19 bases remaining between them. This CDR3 is 16 amino acids long. The germline V gene encodes CDR1 MDHEN and CDR2 SYDVKM. For the CDR3, the DNA is TGTGCCAGCACCCCTGCGAGGGGCGGAGGTAACTATGGCTACACCTTC. This translates into CASTPARGGGNYGYTF.

This clonotype was detected many times. The chain uses TRBV11-2 and TRBJ2-1; D perhaps matches TRBD2 (6 bases). Per germline, CDR1 SGHAT and CDR2 FQNNGV. V lost 5 bases and J 7 bases, leaving 21 bases between the germline ends. CDR3 length: 16 amino acids. CDR3 sequence (DNA): TGTGCCAGCAGCCCTGATCGGCCCGGGGCGGGGAATGAGCAGTTCTTC. It translates to CASSPDRPGAGNEQFF.